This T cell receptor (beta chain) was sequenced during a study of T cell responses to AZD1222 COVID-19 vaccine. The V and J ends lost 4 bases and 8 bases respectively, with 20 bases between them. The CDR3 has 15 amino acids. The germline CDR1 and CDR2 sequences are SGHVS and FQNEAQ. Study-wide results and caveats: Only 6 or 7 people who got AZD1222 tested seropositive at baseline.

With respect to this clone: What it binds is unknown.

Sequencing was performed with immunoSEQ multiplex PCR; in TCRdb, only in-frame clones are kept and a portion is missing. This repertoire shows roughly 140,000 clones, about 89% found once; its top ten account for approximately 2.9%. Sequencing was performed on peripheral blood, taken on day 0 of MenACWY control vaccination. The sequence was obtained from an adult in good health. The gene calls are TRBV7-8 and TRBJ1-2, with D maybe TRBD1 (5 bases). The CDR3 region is CASSWGIGGSDGYTF. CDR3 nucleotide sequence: TGTGCCAGCAGCTGGGGGATTGGGGGGAGTGACGGCTACACCTTC.